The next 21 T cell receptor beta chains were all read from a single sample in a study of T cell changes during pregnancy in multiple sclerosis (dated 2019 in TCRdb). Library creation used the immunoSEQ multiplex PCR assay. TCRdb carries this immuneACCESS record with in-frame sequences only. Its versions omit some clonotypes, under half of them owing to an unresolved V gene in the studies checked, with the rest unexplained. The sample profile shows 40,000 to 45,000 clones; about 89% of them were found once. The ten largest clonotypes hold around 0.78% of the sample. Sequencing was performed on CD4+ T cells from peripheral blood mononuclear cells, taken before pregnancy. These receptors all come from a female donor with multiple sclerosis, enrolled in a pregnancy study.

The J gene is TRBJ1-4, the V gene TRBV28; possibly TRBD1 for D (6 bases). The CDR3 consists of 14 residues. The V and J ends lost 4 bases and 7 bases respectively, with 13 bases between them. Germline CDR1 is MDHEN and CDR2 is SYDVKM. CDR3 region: CASSSFGGAEKLFF. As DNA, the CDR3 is TGTGCCAGCAGTTCCTTCGGGGGGGCTGAAAAACTGTTTTTT. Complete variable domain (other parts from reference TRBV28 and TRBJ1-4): DVKVTQSSRYLVKRTGEKVFLECVQDMDHENMFWYRQDPGLGLRLIYFSYDVKMKEKGDIPEGYSVSREKKERFSLILESASTNQTSMYLCASSSFGGAEKLFFGSGTQLSVL.

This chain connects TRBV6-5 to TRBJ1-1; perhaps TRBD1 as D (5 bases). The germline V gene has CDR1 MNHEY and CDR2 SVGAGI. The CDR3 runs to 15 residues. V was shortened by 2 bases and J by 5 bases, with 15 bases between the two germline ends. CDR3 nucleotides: TGTGCCAGCAGTTACGGGGGGTGGCAAATTACTGAAGCTTTCTTT. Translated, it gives CASSYGGWQITEAFF.

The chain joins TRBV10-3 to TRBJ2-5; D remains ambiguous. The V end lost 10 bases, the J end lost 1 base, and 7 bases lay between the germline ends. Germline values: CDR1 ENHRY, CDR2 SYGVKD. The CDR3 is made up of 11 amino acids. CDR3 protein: CATGSQETQYF. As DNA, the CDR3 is TGTGCCACCGGGTCCCAAGAGACCCAGTACTTC.

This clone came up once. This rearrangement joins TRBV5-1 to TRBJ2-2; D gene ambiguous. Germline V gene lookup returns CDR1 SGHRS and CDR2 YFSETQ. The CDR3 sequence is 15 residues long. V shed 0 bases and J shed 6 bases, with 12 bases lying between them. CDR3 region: CASSLGGSKAGELFF. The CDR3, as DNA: TGCGCCAGCAGCTTGGGAGGTTCGAAGGCCGGGGAGCTGTTTTTT.

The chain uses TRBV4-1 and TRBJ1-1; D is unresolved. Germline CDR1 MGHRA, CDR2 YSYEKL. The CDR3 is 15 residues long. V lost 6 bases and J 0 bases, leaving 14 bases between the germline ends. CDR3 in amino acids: CASRPILQVNTEAFF. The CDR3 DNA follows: TGCGCCAGCAGACCTATACTACAAGTGAACACTGAAGCTTTCTTT.

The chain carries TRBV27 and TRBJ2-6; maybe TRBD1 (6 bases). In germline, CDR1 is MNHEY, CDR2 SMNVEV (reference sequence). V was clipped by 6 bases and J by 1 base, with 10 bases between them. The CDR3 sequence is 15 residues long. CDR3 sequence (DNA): TGTGCCAGCAGACCAGGGGAATCTGGGGCCAACGTCCTGACTTTC. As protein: CASRPGESGANVLTF.

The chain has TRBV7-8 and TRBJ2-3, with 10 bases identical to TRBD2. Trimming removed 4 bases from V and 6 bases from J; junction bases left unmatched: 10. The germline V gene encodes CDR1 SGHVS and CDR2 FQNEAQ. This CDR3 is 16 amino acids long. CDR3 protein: CASSSRLAGELDTQYF. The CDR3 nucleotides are TGTGCCAGCAGCTCCCGGCTAGCGGGGGAGTTGGATACGCAGTATTTT. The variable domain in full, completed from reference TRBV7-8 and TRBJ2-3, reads GAGVSQSPRYKVAKRGQDVALRCDPISGHVSLFWYQQALGQGPEFLTYFQNEAQLDKSGLPSDRFFAERPEGSVSTLKIQRTQQEDSAVYLCASSSRLAGELDTQYFGPGTRLTVL.

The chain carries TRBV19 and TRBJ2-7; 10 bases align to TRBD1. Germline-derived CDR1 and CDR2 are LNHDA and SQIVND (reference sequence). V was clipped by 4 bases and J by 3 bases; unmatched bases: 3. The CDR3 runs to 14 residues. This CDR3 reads CASSRTGGDYEQYF. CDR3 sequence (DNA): TGTGCCAGTAGTAGGACAGGGGGAGACTACGAGCAGTACTTC.

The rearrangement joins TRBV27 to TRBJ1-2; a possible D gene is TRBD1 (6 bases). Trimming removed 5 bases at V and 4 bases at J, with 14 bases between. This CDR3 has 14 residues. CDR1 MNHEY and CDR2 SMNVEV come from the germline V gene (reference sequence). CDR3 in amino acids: CASSSIDRSYGYTF. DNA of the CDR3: TGTGCCAGCAGTAGCATAGACAGGTCCTATGGCTACACCTTC.

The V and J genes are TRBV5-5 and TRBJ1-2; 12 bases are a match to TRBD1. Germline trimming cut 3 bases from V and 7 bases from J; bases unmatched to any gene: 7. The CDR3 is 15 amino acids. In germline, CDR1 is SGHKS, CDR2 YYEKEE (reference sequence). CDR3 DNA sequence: TGTGCCAGCAGCTCTCCGGGACAGGGGGCTAGTGGCTACACCTTC. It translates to CASSSPGQGASGYTF.

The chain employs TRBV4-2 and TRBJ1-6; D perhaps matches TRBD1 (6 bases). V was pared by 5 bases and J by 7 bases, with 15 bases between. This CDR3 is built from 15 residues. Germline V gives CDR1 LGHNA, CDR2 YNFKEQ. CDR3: CASSARQELNSPLHF. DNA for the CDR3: TGTGCCAGCAGCGCCCGACAGGAGCTAAATTCACCCCTCCACTTT.

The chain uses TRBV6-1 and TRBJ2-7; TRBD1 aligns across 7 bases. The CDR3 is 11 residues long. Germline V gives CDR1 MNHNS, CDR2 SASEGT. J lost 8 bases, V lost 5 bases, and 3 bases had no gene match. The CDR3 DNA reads TGTGCCAGCAGTCCACAGGGGAAGCAGTACTTC. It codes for CASSPQGKQYF.

The CDR3 DNA sequence: TGTGCCAGCTCGAGGGACAGAGCTAACACCGGGGAGCTGTTTTTT. Protein product: CASSRDRANTGELFF. This chain links TRBV18 with TRBJ2-2; the match to TRBD1 covers 7 bases. This CDR3 has 15 residues. J gave up 2 bases and V 6 bases, and 6 bases lay outside the gene matches. Germline loops: CDR1 KGHSH, CDR2 LQKENI.

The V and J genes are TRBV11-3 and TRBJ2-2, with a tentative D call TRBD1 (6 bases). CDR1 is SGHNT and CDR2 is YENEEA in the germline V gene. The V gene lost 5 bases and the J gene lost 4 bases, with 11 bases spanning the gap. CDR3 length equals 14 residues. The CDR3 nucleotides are TGTGCCAGCAGCGGACAGTCCGGCACCGGGGAGCTGTTTTTT. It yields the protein CASSGQSGTGELFF.

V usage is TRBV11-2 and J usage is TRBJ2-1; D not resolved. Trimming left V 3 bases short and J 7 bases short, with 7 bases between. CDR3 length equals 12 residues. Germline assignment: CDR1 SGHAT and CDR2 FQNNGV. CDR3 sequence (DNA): TGTGCCAGCAGCTTCGGTTTTAATGAGCAGTTCTTC. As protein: CASSFGFNEQFF. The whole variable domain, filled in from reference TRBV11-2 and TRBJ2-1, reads EAGVAQSPRYKIIEKRQSVAFWCNPISGHATLYWYQQILGQGPKLLIQFQNNGVVDDSQLPKDRFSAERLKGVDSTLKIQPAKLEDSAVYLCASSFGFNEQFFGPGTRLTVL.

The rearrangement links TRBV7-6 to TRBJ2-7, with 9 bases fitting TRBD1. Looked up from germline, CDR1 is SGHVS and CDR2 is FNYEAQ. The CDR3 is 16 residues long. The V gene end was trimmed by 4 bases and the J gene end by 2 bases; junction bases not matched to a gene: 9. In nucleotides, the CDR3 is TGTGCCAGCAGCTCGCTCCGGGACAGGGACCCCTACGAGCAGTACTTC. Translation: CASSSLRDRDPYEQYF. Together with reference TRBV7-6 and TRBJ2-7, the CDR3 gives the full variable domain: GAGVSQSPRYKVTKRGQDVALRCDPISGHVSLYWYRQALGQGPEFLTYFNYEAQQDKSGLPNDRFSAERPEGSISTLTIQRTEQRDSAMYRCASSSLRDRDPYEQYFGPGTRLTVT.

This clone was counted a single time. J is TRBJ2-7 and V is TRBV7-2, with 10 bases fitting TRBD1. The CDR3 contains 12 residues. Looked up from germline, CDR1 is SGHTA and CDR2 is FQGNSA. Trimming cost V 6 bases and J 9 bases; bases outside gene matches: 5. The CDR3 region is CASRPRQGAQYF. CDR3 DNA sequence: TGTGCCAGCAGGCCCAGACAGGGGGCGCAGTACTTC.

This CDR3 is CAIGGTSNTGELFF. CDR3 bases: TGTGCCATCGGAGGCACTTCGAACACCGGGGAGCTGTTTTTT. The rearrangement links TRBV10-3 to TRBJ2-2; TRBD2 is a possible D gene (5 bases). Germline V gene lookup returns CDR1 ENHRY and CDR2 SYGVKD. The CDR3 has 14 residues. The ends were cut back, 8 bases at V and 0 bases at J, with 10 bases in the middle.

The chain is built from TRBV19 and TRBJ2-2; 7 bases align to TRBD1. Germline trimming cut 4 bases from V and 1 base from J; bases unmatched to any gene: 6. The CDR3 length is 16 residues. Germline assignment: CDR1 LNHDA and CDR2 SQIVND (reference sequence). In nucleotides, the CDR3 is TGTGCCAGTAGTAAGGGCAGGGGGTGGAACACCGGGGAGCTGTTTTTT. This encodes CASSKGRGWNTGELFF.

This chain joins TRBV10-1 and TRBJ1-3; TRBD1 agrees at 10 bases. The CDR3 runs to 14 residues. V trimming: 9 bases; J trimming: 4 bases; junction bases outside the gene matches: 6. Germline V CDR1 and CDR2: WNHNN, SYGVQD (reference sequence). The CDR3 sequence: CARRQGARGNTIYF. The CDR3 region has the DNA TGCGCCAGAAGACAGGGGGCGCGGGGAAACACCATATATTTT.

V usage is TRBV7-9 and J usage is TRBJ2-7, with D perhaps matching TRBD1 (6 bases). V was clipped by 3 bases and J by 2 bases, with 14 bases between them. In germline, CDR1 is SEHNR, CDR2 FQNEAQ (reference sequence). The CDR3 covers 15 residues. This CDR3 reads CASSFSGVGAYEQYF. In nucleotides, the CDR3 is TGTGCCAGCAGCTTCTCAGGGGTTGGGGCCTACGAGCAGTACTTC.